The clone carrying this TCR beta chain appeared many times. Its antigen is as yet unknown. TRBV12-4/TRBJ1-2 clonotypes were amplified with adaptor-ligated barcode primers. TCRdb recomputed calls from the multiplex PCR reads with MiXCR, one row per CDR3 protein. This repertoire shows roughly 2,000 distinct CDR3 sequences, 1.3% found once; its top ten account for 15% to 25%. Naive CD4+ cells had CD25+ Tregs removed. Points from the study as a whole: About 12.9% of tumor Treg sequences matched naive CD4+ cells. Tumor Treg TCRs overlapped most with tumor naive CD4+ cells.

The CDR3 has 12 amino acids. Trimming left V 8 bases short and J 0 bases short, with 7 bases between. The receptor was isolated from a female donor with breast cancer. The sequencing input was naive CD4+ T cells sorted from blood. The sample's subset: naive CD4+ T cells, CD4+CD45RA+CD25-. The J gene is TRBJ1-2, the V gene TRBV12-3 or TRBV12-4; a possible D gene is TRBD1 (5 bases). For the CDR3, the DNA is TGTGCCAGCTCAGGGCCTAACTATGGCTACACCTTC. It specifies CASSGPNYGYTF.